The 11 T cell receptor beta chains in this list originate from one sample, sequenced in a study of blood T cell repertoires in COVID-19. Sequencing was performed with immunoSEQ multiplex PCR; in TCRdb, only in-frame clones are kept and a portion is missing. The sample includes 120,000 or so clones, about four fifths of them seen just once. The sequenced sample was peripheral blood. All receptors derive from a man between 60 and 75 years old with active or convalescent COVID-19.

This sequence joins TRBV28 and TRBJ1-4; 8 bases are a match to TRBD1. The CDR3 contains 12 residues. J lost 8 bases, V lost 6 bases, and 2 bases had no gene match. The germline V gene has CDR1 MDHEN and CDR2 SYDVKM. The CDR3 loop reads CASSNRGEKLFF. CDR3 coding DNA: TGTGCCAGCAGCAACAGGGGGGAAAAACTGTTTTTT.

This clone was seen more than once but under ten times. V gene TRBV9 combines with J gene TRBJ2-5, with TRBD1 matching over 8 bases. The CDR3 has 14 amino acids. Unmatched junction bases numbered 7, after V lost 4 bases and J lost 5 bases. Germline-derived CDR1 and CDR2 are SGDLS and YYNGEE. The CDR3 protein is CASSPSRTGETQYF. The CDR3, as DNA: TGTGCCAGCAGCCCCTCCCGGACAGGGGAGACCCAGTACTTC.

The CDR3, as DNA: TGCGCCAGCAGCTATTCAACCGGGACAGATTCCTCACCCCTCCACTTT. It translates to CASSYSTGTDSSPLHF. V is TRBV5-1 and J is TRBJ1-6; 7 nucleotides align to TRBD1. The trim removed 3 bases at V and 10 bases at J, leaving 13 bases unmatched. The germline CDR1 and CDR2 sequences are SGHRS and YFSETQ. The CDR3 extends over 16 amino acids.

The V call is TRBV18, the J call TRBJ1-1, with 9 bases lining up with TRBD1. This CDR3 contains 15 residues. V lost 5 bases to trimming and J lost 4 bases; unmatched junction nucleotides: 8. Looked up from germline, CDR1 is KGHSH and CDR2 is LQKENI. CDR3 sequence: CASSEGQGVVTEAFF. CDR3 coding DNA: TGTGCCAGCTCAGAGGGACAGGGAGTAGTCACTGAAGCTTTCTTT. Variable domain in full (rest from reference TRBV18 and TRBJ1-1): NAGVMQNPRHLVRRRGQEARLRCSPMKGHSHVYWYRQLPEEGLKFMVYLQKENIIDESGMPKERFSAEFPKEGPSILRIQQVVRGDSAAYFCASSEGQGVVTEAFFGQGTRLTVV.

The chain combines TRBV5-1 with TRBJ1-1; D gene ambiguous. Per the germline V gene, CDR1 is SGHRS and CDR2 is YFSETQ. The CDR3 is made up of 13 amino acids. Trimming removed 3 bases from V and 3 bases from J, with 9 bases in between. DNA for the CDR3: TGCGCCAGCAGCTCACGGTTCGACACTGAAGCTTTCTTT. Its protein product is CASSSRFDTEAFF.

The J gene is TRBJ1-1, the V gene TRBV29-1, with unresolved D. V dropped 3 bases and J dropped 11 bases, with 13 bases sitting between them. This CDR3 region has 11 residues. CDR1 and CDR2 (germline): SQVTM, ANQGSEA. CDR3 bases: TGCAGCGTTGAGGAGGGTTATGGGGCTTTCTTT. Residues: CSVEEGYGAFF.

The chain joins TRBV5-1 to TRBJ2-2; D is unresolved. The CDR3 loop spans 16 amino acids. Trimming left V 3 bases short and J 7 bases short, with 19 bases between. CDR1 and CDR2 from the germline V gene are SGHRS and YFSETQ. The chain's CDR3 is CASSSQTASIVGELFF. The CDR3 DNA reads TGCGCCAGCAGCTCACAGACGGCCTCAATTGTCGGGGAGCTGTTTTTT.

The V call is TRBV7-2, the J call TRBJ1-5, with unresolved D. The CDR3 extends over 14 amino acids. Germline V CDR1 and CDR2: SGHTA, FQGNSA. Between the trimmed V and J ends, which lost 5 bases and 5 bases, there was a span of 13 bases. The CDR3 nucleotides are TGTGCCAGCAGCCCCACAGCGGTTGATCAGCCCCAGCATTTT. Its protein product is CASSPTAVDQPQHF.

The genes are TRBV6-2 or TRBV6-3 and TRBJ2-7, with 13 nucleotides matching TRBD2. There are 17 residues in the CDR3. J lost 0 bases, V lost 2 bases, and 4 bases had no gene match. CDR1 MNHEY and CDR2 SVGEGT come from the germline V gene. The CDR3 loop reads CASSYPRTSGSSYEQYF. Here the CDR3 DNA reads TGTGCCAGCAGTTACCCCCGGACTAGCGGGAGCTCCTACGAGCAGTACTTC.

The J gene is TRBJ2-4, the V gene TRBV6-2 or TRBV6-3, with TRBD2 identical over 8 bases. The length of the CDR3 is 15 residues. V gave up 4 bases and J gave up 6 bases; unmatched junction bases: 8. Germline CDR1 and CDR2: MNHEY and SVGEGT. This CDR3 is CASSSPGRGGNIQYF. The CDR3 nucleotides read TGTGCCAGCAGTTCCCCGGGACGGGGGGGAAACATTCAGTACTTC.

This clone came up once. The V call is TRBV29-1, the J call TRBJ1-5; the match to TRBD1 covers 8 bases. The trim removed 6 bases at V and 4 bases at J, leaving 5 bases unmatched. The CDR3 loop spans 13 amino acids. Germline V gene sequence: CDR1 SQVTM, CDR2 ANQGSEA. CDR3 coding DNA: TGCAGCGTGGCGACAGGGGAAAATCAGCCCCAGCATTTT. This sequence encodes CSVATGENQPQHF.